These T cell receptor beta chains were read from a single sample in a study of cytomegalovirus exposure and HLA in healthy donors. Profiled with immunoSEQ multiplex PCR; TCRdb holds only in-frame clones, not every one. The repertoire holds about 130,000 clones, 89% seen once, with about 10% in the top ten. The source material was PBMCs. All receptors come from a woman between 18 and 30 years old in good health and CMV-seropositive. Both conserved end residues are part of each CDR3. A D gene is named only where the DNA matches it firmly. Only part of the rows carry a size: once, few, many, or a class if the clone is expanded.

D gene: .; J gene: TRBJ1-6; clone size: .; V gene: TRBV5-4; CDR3 protein: CASSSDRFGSPLHF; CDR3 DNA: TGTGCCAGCAGCTCCGACAGGTTTGGTTCACCCCTCCACTTT
D gene: TRBD1; J gene: TRBJ1-1; clone size: .; V gene: TRBV10-2; CDR3 protein: CASSVGTGRGTEAFF; CDR3 DNA: TGCGCCAGCAGTGTAGGGACAGGACGGGGCACTGAAGCTTTCTTT
D gene: TRBD2; J gene: TRBJ2-2; clone size: .; V gene: TRBV28; CDR3 protein: CASSLNPREGSGELFF; CDR3 DNA: TGTGCCAGCAGTTTAAACCCGCGGGAGGGGTCCGGGGAGCTGTTTTTT
D gene: TRBD1; J gene: TRBJ1-2; clone size: .; V gene: TRBV12-5; CDR3 protein: CASGLVQAGGHGYTF; CDR3 DNA: TGTGCTAGTGGTTTGGTACAGGCAGGGGGCCATGGCTACACCTTC
D gene: .; J gene: TRBJ1-6; clone size: .; V gene: TRBV7-6; CDR3 protein: CASSLDSAGIGSPLHF; CDR3 DNA: TGTGCCAGCAGCTTAGATTCTGCGGGAATAGGGTCACCCCTCCACTTT
D gene: TRBD2; J gene: TRBJ2-1; clone size: .; V gene: TRBV12-5; CDR3 protein: CASGLVVGLVTGEQFF; CDR3 DNA: TGTGCTAGTGGTTTGGTAGTGGGACTAGTGACAGGTGAGCAGTTCTTC
D gene: TRBD1; J gene: TRBJ1-5; clone size: .; V gene: TRBV28; CDR3 protein: CASSLRTGAWQPQHF; CDR3 DNA: TGTGCCAGCAGTTTGAGGACAGGGGCTTGGCAGCCCCAGCATTTT
D gene: .; J gene: TRBJ1-1; clone size: .; V gene: TRBV6-4; CDR3 protein: CASSTQENTEAFF; CDR3 DNA: TGTGCCAGCAGTACACAGGAGAACACTGAAGCTTTCTTT
D gene: TRBD1; J gene: TRBJ1-2; clone size: .; V gene: TRBV15; CDR3 protein: CATSENRGLNYGYTF; CDR3 DNA: TGTGCCACCAGCGAGAACAGGGGCCTTAACTATGGCTACACCTTC
D gene: TRBD2; J gene: TRBJ2-3; clone size: once; V gene: TRBV9; CDR3 protein: CASSPGRLAGGLSTDTQYF; CDR3 DNA: TGTGCCAGCAGCCCCGGCAGGCTAGCGGGGGGCCTAAGTACAGATACGCAGTATTTT
D gene: .; J gene: TRBJ1-2; clone size: .; V gene: TRBV5-6; CDR3 protein: CASSPYTGYGYTF; CDR3 DNA: TGTGCCAGCAGCCCTTATACAGGGTATGGCTACACCTTC
D gene: .; J gene: TRBJ2-7; clone size: .; V gene: TRBV19; CDR3 protein: CASGRGRNEQYF; CDR3 DNA: TGTGCCAGTGGGCGGGGCAGGAACGAGCAGTACTTC
D gene: .; J gene: TRBJ2-3; clone size: .; V gene: TRBV5-1; CDR3 protein: CASSLSLGTDTQYF; CDR3 DNA: TGCGCCAGCAGCTTGAGCCTCGGGACAGATACGCAGTATTTT
D gene: .; J gene: TRBJ2-7; clone size: .; V gene: TRBV6-5; CDR3 protein: CASSWKEGHYEQYF; CDR3 DNA: TGTGCCAGCAGTTGGAAAGAAGGACACTACGAGCAGTACTTC
D gene: .; J gene: TRBJ1-6; clone size: .; V gene: TRBV2; CDR3 protein: CASSDPRNGLPLHF; CDR3 DNA: TGTGCCAGCAGTGACCCCAGGAACGGTCTGCCCCTCCACTTT
D gene: .; J gene: TRBJ1-2; clone size: few; V gene: TRBV30; CDR3 protein: CAWSVRQANYGYTF; CDR3 DNA: TGTGCCTGGAGTGTCCGGCAGGCTAACTATGGCTACACCTTC
D gene: .; J gene: TRBJ1-1; clone size: once; V gene: TRBV5-4; CDR3 protein: CASSSSRRGVTEAFF; CDR3 DNA: TGTGCCAGCAGCTCTTCCCGCAGGGGCGTCACTGAAGCTTTCTTT
D gene: .; J gene: TRBJ2-3; clone size: .; V gene: TRBV7-3; CDR3 protein: CASSRRAPTDTQYF; CDR3 DNA: TGTGCCAGCAGTCGGCGGGCCCCCACAGATACGCAGTATTTT
D gene: .; J gene: TRBJ2-7; clone size: .; V gene: TRBV25-1; CDR3 protein: CASSEAGRGEQYF; CDR3 DNA: TGTGCCAGCAGTGAGGCCGGCCGGGGCGAGCAGTACTTC
D gene: .; J gene: TRBJ1-1; clone size: .; V gene: TRBV2; CDR3 protein: CASGEGQLNTEAFF; CDR3 DNA: TGTGCCAGCGGGGAAGGACAGTTGAACACTGAAGCTTTCTTT
D gene: TRBD2; J gene: TRBJ2-7; clone size: once; V gene: TRBV10-3; CDR3 protein: CAISGGTSGGAYEQYF; CDR3 DNA: TGTGCCATCAGTGGTGGGACTAGCGGGGGAGCGTACGAGCAGTACTTC
D gene: TRBD1; J gene: TRBJ2-7; clone size: .; V gene: TRBV27; CDR3 protein: CASSLRGQGVSYEQYF; CDR3 DNA: TGTGCCAGCAGTCTCCGGGGACAGGGGGTATCCTACGAGCAGTACTTC
D gene: TRBD1; J gene: TRBJ2-7; clone size: once; V gene: TRBV10-3; CDR3 protein: CAISGTGVEQYF; CDR3 DNA: TGTGCCATCAGTGGCACAGGGGTCGAGCAGTACTTC
D gene: .; J gene: TRBJ1-5; clone size: .; V gene: TRBV19; CDR3 protein: CASSIVWAGNQPQHF; CDR3 DNA: TGTGCCAGTAGTATAGTATGGGCAGGGAATCAGCCCCAGCATTTT